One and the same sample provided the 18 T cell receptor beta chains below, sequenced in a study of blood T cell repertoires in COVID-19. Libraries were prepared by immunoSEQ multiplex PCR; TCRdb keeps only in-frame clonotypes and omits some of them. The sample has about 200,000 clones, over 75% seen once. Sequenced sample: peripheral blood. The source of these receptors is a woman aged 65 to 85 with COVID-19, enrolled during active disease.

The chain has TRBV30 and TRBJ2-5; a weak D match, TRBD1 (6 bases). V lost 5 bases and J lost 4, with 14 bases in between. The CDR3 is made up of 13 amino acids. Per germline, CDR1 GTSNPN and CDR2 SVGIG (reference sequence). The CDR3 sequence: CAWGGPLGETQYF. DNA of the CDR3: TGTGCCTGGGGGGGCCCCCTGGGAGAGACCCAGTACTTC. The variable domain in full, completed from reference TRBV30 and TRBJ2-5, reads SQTIHQWPATLVQPVGSPLSLECTVEGTSNPNLYWYRQAAGRGLQLLFYSVGIGQISSEVPQNLSASRPQDRQFILSSKKLLLSDSGFYLCAWGGPLGETQYFGPGTRLLVL.

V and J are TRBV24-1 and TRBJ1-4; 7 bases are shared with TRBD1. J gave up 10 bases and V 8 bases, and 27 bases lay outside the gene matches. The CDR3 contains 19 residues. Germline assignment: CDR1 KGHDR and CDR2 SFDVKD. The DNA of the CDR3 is TGTGCCACCAATTCTCCAAGGGTAGGTCCACGACAGGGTTCGGGAAAACTGTTTTTT. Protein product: CATNSPRVGPRQGSGKLFF.

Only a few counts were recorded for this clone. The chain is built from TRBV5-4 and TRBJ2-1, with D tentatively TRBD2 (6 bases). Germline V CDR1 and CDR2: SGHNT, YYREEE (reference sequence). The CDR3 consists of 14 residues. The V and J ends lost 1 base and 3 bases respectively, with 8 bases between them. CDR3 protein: CASSLSGDYNEQFF. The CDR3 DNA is TGTGCCAGCAGCTTGTCGGGAGACTACAATGAGCAGTTCTTC.

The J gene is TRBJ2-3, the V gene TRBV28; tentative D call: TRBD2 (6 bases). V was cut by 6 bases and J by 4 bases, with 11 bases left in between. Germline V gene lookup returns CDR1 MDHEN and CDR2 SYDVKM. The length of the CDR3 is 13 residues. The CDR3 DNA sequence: TGTGCCAGCAGCATGGGAGGCCCAGATACGCAGTATTTT. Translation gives CASSMGGPDTQYF.

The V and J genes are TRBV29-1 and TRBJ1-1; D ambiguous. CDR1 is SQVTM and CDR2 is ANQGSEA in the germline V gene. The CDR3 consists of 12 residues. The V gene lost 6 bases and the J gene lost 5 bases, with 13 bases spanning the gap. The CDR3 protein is CSVERPETEAFF. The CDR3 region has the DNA TGCAGCGTCGAAAGGCCGGAGACTGAAGCTTTCTTT.

The chain's CDR3 is CASSLGRTYEQYF. The CDR3 DNA reads TGTGCCAGCAGTTTAGGGAGAACCTACGAGCAGTACTTC. The rearrangement joins TRBV12-3 or TRBV12-4 to TRBJ2-7, with unresolved D. The V end was cut by 1 base, the J end by 2 bases, with 6 bases between. The length of the CDR3 is 13 residues.

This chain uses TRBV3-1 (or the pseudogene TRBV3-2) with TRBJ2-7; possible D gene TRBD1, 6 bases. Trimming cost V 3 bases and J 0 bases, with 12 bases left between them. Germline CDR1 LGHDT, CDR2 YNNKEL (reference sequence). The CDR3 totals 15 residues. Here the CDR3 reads CASSHGDRSSYEQYF. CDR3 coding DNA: TGTGCCAGCAGCCATGGAGACAGGAGCTCCTACGAGCAGTACTTC.

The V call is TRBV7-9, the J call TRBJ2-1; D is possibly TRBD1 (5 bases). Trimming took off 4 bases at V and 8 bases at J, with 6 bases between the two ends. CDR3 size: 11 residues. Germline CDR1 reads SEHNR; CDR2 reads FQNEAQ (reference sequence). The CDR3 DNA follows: TGTGCCAGCAGCTGGGGCCATGAGCAGTTCTTC. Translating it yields CASSWGHEQFF.

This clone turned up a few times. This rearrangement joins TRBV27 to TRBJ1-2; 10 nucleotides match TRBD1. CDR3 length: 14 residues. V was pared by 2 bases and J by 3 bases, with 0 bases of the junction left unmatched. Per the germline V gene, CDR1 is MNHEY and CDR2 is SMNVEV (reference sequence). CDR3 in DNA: TGTGCCAGCAGTTTAGGGACAGGGGACTATGGCTACACCTTC. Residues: CASSLGTGDYGYTF.

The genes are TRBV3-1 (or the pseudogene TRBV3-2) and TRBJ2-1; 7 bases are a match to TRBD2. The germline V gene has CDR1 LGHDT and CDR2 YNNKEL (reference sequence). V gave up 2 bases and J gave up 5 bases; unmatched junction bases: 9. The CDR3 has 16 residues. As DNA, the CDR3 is TGTGCCAGCAGCCAATCCCGACTAGCAGGCCACAATGAGCAGTTCTTC. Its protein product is CASSQSRLAGHNEQFF.

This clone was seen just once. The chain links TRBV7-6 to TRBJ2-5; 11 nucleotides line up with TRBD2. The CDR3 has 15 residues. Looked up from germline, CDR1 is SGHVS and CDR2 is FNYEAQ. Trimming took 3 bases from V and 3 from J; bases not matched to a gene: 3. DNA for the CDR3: TGTGCCAGCAGCTTCCAGACTAGCGGGGAAGAGACCCAGTACTTC. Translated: CASSFQTSGEETQYF.

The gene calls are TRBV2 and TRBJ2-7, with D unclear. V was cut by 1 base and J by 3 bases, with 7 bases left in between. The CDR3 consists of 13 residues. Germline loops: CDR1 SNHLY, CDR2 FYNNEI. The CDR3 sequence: CASSEDRNYEQYF. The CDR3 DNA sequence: TGTGCCAGCAGTGAAGACAGAAACTACGAGCAGTACTTC.

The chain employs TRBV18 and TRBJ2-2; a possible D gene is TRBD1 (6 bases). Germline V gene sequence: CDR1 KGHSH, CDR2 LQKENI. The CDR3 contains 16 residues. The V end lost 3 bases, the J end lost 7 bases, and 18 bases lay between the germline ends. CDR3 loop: CASSPILRQDGGELFF. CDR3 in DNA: TGTGCCAGCTCACCTATACTCCGACAGGATGGCGGGGAGCTGTTTTTT.

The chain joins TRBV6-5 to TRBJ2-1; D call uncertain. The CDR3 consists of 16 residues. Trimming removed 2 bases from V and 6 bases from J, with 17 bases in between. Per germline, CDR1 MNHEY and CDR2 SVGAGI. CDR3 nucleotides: TGTGCCAGCAGTTACCTTTCTCCAACGACTCCCAATGAGCAGTTCTTC. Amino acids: CASSYLSPTTPNEQFF.

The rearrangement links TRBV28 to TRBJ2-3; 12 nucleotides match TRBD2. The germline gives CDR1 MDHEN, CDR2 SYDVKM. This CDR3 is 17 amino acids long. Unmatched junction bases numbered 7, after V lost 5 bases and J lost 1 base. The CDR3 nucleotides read TGTGCCAGCAGTGGAGCGGGACTAGCGGGTGGCACAGATACGCAGTATTTT. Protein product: CASSGAGLAGGTDTQYF.

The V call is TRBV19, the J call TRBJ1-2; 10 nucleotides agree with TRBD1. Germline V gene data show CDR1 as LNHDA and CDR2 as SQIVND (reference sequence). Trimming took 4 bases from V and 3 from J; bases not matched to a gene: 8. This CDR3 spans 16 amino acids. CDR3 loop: CASSRDRGPFDYGYTF. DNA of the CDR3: TGTGCCAGTAGTAGGGACAGGGGCCCGTTTGACTATGGCTACACCTTC.

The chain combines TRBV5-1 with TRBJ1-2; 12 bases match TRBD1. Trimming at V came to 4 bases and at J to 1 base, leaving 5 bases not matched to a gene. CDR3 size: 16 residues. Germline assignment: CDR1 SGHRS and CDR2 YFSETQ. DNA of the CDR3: TGCGCCAGCAGCGCGGGACAGGGGGCCAATAACTATGGCTACACCTTC. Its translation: CASSAGQGANNYGYTF.

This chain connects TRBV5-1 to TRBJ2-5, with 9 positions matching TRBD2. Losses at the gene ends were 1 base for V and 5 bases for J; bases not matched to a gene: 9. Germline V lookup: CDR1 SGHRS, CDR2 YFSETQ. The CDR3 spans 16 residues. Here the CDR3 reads CASSLQPAGGLETQYF. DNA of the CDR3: TGCGCCAGCAGCTTGCAACCGGCGGGGGGGTTGGAGACCCAGTACTTC. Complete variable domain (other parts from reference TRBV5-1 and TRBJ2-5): KAGVTQTPRYLIKTRGQQVTLSCSPISGHRSVSWYQQTPGQGLQFLFEYFSETQRNKGNFPGRFSGRQFSNSRSEMNVSTLELGDSALYLCASSLQPAGGLETQYFGPGTRLLVL.